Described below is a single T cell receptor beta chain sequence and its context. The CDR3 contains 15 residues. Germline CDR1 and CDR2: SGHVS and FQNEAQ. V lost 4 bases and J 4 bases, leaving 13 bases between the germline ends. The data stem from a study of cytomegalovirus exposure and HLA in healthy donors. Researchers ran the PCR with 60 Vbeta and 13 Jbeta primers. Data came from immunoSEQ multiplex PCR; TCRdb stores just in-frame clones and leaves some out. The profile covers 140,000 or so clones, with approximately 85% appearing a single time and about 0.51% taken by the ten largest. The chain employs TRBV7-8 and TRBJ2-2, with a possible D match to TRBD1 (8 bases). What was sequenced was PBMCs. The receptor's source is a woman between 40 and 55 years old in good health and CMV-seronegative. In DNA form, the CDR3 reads TGTGCCAGCAGCTCATACAGGGGGGGCACCGGGGAGCTGTTTTTT. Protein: CASSSYRGGTGELFF.